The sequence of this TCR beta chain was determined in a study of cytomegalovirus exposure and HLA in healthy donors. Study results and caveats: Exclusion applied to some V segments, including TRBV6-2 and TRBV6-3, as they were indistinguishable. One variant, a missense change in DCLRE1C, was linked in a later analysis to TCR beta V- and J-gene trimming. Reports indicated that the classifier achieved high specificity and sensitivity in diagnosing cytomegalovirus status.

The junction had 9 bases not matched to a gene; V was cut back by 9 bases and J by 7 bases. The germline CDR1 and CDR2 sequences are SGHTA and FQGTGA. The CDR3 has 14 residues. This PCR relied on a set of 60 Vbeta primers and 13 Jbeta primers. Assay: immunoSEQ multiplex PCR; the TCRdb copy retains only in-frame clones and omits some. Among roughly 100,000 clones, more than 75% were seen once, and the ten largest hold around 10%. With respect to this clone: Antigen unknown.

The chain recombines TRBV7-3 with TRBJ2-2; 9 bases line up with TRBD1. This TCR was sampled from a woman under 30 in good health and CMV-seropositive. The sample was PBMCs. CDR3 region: CASQNTGGGGELFF. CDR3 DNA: TGTGCCAGTCAAAATACAGGGGGCGGCGGGGAGCTGTTTTTT.